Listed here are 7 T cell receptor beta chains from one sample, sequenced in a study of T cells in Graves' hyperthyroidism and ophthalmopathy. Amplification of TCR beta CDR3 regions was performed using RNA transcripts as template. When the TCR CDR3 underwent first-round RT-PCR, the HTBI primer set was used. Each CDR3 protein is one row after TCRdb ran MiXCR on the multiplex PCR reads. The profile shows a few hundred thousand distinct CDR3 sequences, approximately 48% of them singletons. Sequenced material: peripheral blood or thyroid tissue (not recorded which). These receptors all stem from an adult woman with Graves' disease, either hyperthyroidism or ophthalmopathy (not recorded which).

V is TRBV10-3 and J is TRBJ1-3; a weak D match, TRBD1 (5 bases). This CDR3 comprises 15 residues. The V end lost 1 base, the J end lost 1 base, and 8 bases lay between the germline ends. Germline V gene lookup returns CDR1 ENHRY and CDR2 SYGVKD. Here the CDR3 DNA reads TGTGCCATCAGTGAGTGGGCAGGGTCTGGAAACACCATATATTTT. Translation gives CAISEWAGSGNTIYF.

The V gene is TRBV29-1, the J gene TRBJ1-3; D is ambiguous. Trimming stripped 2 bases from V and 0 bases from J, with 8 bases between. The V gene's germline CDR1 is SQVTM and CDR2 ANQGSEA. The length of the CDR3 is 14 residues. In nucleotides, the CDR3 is TGCAGCGTTGAATCAGCCACCTCTGGAAACACCATATATTTT. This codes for CSVESATSGNTIYF.

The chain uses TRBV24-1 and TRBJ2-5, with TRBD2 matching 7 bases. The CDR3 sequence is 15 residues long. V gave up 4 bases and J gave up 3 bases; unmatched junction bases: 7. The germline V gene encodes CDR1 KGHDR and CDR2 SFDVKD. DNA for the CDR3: TGTGCCACCAGTGACGCCGGGACTACCAAAGAGACCCAGTACTTC. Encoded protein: CATSDAGTTKETQYF.

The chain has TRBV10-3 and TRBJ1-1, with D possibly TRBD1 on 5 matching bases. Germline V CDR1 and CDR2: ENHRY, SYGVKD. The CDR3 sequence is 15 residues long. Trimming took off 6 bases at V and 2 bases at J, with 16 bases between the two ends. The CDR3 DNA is TGTGCCATCAGGGCGACTAGCGGGGCAAACACTGAAGCTTTCTTT. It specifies CAIRATSGANTEAFF.

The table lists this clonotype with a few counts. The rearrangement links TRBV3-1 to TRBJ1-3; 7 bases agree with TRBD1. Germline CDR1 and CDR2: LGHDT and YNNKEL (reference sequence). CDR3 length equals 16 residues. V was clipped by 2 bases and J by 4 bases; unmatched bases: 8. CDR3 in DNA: TGTGCCAGCAGCCAACCTACGACAGGGTTGGGAAACACCATATATTTT. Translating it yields CASSQPTTGLGNTIYF.

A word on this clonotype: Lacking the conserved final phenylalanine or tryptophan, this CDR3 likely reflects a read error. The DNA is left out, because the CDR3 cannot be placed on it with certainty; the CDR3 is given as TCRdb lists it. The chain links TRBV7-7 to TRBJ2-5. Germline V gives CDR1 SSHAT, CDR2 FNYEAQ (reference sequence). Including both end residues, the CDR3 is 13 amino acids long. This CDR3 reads CASSLRAQETQAH.

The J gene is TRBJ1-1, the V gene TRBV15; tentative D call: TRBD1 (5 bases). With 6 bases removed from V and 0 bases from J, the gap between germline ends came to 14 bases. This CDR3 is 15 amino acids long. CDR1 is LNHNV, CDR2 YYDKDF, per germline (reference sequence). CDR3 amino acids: CATSDSLSMNTEAFF. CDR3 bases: TGTGCCACCAGTGACAGCTTAAGCATGAACACTGAAGCTTTCTTT.